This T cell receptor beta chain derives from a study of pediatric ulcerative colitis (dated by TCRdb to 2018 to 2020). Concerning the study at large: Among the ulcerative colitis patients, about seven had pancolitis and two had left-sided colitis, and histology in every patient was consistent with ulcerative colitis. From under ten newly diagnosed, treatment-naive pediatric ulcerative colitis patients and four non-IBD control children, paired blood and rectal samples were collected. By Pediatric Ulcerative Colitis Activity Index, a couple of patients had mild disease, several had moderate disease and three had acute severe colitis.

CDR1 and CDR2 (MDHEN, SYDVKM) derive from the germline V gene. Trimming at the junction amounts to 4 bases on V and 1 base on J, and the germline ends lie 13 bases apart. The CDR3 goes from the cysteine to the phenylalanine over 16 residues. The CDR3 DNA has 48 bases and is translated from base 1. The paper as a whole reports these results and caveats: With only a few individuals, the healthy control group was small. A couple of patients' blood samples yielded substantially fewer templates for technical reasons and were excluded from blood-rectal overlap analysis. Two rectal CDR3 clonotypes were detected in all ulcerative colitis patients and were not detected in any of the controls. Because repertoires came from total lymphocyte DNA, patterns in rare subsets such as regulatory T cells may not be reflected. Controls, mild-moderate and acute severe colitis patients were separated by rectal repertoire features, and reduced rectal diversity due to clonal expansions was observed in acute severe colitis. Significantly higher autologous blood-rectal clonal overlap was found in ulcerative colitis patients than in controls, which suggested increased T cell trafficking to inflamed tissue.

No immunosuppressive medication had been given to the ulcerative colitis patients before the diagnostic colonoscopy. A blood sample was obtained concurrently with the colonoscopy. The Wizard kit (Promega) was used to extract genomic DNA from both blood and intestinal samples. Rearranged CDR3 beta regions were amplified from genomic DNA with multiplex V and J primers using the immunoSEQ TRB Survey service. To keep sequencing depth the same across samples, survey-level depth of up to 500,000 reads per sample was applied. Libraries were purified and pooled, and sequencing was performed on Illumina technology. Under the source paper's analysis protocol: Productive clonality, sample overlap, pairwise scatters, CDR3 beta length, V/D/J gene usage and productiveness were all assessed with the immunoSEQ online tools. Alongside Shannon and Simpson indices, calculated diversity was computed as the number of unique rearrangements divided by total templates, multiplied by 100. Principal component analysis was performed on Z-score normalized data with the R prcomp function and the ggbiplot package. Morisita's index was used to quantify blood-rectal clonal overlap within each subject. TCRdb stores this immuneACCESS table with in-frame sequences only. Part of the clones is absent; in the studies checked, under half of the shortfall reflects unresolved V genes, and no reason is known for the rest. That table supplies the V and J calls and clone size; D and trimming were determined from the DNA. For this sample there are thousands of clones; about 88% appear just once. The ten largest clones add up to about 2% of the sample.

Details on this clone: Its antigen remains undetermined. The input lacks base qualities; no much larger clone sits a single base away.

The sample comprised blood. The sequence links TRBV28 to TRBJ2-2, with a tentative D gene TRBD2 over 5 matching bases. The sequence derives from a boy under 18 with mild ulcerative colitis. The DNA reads TGTGCCAGCAGTTCCAGAGCTAGCCGGAACACCGGGGAGCTGTTTTTT. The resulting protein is CASSSRASRNTGELFF.